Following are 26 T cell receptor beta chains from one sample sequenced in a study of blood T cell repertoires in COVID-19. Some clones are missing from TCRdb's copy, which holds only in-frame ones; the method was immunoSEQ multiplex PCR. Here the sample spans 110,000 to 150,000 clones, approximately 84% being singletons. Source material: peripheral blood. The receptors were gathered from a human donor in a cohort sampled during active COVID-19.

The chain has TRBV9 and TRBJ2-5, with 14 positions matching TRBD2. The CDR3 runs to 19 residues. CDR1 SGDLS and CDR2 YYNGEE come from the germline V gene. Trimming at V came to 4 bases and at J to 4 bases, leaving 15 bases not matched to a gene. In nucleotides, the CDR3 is TGTGCCAGCAGCCCACGTGGGGGGACTAGCGGGAGATCGACAGAGACCCAGTACTTC. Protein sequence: CASSPRGGTSGRSTETQYF.

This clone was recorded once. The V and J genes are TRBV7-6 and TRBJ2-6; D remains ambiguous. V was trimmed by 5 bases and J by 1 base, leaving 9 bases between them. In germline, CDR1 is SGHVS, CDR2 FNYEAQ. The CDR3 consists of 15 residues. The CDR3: CASSPLRSGANVLTF. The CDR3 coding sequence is TGTGCCAGCAGCCCCCTCAGATCTGGGGCCAACGTCCTGACTTTC.

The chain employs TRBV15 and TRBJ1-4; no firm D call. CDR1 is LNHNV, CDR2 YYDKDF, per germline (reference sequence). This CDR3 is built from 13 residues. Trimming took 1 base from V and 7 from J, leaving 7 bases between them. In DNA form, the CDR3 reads TGTGCCACCAGCAGAGGACTTGCTGAAAAACTGTTTTTT. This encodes CATSRGLAEKLFF.

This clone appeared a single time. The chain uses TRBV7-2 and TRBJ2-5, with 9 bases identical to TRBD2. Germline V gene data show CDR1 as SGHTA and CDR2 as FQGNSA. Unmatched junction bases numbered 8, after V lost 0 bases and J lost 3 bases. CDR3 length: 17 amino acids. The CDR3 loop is CASSLAILGTSKETQYF. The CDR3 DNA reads TGTGCCAGCAGCTTAGCGATTTTGGGGACTAGCAAAGAGACCCAGTACTTC.

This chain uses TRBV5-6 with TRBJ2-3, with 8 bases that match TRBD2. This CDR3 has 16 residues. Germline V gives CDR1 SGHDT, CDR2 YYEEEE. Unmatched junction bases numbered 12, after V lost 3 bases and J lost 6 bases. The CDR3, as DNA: TGTGCCAGCAGCTCCCGGGGGGGGACTAGGTCCGATACGCAGTATTTT. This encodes CASSSRGGTRSDTQYF.

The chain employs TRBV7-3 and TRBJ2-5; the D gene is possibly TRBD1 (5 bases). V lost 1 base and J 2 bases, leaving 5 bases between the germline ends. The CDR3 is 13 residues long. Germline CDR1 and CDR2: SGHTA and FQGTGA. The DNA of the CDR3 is TGTGCCAGCAGCTTAAACAGGCAAGAGACCCAGTACTTC. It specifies CASSLNRQETQYF.

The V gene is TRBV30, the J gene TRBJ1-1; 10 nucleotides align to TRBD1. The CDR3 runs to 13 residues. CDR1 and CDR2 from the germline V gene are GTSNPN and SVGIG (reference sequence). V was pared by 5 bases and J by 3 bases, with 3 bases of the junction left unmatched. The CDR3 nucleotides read TGTGCCTGGGGGACAGGGGCGGACACTGAAGCTTTCTTT. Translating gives CAWGTGADTEAFF. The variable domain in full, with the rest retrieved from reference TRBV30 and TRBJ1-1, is SQTIHQWPATLVQPVGSPLSLECTVEGTSNPNLYWYRQAAGRGLQLLFYSVGIGQISSEVPQNLSASRPQDRQFILSSKKLLLSDSGFYLCAWGTGADTEAFFGQGTRLTVV.

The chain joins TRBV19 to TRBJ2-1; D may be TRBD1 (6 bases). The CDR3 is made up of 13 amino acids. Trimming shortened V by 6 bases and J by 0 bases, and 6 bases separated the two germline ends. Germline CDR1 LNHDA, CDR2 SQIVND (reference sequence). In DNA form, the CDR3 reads TGTGCCAGTAGGGGACACTCCTACAATGAGCAGTTCTTC. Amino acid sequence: CASRGHSYNEQFF.

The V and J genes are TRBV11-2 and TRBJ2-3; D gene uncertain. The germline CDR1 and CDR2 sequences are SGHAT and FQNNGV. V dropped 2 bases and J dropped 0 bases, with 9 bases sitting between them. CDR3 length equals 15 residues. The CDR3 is CASSLKQPSTDTQYF. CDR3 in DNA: TGTGCCAGCAGCTTAAAACAGCCTAGCACAGATACGCAGTATTTT.

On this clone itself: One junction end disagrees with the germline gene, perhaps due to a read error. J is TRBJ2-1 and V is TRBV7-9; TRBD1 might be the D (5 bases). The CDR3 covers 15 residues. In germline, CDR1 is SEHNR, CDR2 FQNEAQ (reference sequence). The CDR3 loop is CASSAGHGYYDEQFF. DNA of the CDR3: TGTGCCAGCAGCGCTGGACACGGTTACTACGATGAGCAGTTCTTC.

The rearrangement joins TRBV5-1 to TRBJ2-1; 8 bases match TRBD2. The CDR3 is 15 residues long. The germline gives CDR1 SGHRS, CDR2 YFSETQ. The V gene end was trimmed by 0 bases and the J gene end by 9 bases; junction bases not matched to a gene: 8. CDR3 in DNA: TGCGCCAGCAGCTTGGGGCCGGGAGGGCCGAGTGAGCAGTTCTTC. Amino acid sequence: CASSLGPGGPSEQFF.

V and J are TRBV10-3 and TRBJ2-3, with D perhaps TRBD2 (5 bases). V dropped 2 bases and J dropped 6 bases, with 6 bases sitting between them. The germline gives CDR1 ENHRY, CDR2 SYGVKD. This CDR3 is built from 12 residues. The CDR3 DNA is TGTGCCATCAGTGAGGGACTGGATACGCAGTATTTT. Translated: CAISEGLDTQYF.

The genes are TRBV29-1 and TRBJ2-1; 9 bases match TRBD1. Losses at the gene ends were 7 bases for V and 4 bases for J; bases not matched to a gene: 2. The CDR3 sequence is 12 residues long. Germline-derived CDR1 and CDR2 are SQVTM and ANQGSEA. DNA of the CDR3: TGCAGCGGTGGACAGGGGTACAATGAGCAGTTCTTC. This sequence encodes CSGGQGYNEQFF.

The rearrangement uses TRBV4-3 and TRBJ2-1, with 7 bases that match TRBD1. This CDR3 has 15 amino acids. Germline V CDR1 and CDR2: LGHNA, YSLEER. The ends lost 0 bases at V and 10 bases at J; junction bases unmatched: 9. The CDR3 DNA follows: TGCGCCAGCAGCCAAGATGTAATGAGGGGGCGGGAGCAGTTCTTC. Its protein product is CASSQDVMRGREQFF.

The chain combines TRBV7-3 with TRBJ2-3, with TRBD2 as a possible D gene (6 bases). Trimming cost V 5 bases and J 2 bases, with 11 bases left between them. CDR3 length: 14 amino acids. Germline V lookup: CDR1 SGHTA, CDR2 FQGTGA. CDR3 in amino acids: CASSRDSSTDTQYF. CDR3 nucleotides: TGTGCCAGCAGCAGGGACTCCTCCACAGATACGCAGTATTTT.

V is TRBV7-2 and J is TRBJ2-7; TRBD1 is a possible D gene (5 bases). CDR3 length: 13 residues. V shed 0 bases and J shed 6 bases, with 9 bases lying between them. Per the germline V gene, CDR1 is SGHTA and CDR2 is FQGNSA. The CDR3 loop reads CASSLAEGVEQYV. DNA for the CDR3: TGTGCCAGCAGCTTAGCAGAAGGGGTCGAGCAGTACGTC.

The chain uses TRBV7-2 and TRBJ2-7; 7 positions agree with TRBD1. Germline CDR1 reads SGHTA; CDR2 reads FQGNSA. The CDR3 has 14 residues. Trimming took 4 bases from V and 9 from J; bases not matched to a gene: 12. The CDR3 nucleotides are TGTGCCAGCAGCTCGTCCGGGACAGTCGGCGGGCAGTACTTC. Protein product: CASSSSGTVGGQYF.

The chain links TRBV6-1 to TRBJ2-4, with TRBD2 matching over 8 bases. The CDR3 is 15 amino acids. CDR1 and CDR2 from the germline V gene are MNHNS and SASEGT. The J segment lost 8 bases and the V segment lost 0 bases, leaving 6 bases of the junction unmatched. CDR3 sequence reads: CASSEAERGKDIQYF. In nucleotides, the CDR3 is TGTGCCAGCAGTGAAGCAGAGCGGGGGAAGGACATTCAGTACTTC.

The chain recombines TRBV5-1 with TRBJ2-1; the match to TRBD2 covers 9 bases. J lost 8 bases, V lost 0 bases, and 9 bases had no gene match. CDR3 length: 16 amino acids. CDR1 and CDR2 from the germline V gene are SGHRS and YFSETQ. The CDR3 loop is CASSLESREGLDEQFF. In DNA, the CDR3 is TGCGCCAGCAGCTTGGAGTCGCGGGAGGGCCTGGATGAGCAGTTCTTC.

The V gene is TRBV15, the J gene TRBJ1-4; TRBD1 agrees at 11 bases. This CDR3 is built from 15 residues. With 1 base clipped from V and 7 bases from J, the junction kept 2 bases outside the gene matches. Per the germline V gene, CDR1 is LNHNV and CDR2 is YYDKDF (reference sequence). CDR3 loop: CATSRGGQGAEKLFF. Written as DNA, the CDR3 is TGTGCCACCAGCAGAGGAGGACAGGGGGCTGAAAAACTGTTTTTT.

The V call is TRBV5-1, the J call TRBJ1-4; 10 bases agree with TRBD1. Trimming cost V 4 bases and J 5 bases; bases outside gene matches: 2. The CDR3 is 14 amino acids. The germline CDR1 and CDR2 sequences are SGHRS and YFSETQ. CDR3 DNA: TGCGCCAGCAGCCCGGGACAGGGGAATGAAAAACTGTTTTTT. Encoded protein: CASSPGQGNEKLFF.

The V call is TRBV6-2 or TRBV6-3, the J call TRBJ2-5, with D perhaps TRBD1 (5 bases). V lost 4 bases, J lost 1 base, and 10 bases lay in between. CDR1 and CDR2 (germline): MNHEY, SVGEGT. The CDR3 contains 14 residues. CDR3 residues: CASSLIRAQETQYF. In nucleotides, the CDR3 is TGTGCCAGCAGTTTAATCAGGGCCCAAGAGACCCAGTACTTC.

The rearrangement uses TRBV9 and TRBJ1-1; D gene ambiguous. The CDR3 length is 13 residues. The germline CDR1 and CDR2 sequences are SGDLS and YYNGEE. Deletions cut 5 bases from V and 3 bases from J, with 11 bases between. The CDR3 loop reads CASSFLGDTEAFF. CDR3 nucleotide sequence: TGTGCCAGCAGTTTCCTGGGAGACACTGAAGCTTTCTTT.

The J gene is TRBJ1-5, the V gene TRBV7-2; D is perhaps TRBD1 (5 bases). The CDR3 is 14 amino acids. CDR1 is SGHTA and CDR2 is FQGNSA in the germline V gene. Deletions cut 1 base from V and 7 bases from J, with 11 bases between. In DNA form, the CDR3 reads TGTGCCAGCAGCTTAGATCCTCAGGGACAGCCCCAGCATTTT. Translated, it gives CASSLDPQGQPQHF.

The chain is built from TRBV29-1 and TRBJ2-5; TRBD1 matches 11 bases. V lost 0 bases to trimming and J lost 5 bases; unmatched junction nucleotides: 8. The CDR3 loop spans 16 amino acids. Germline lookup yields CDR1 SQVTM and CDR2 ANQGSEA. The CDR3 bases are TGCAGCGTTGAAGATCCGGGACAGGGGGGTCATGAGACCCAGTACTTC. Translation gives CSVEDPGQGGHETQYF.

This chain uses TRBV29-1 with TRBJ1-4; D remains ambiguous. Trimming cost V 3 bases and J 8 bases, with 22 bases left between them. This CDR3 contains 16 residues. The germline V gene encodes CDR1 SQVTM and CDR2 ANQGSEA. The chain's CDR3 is CSVEVGPQITGEKLFF. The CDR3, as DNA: TGCAGCGTTGAGGTCGGACCCCAGATCACGGGAGAAAAACTGTTTTTT.